The rows below give T cell receptor beta chains drawn from one sample of a study of a mutant IDH1 vaccine in newly diagnosed glioma. Repertoires were generated with immunoSEQ multiplex PCR, while TCRdb's copy carries only in-frame clones and drops some. The sample has about 25,000 clones, roughly 93% seen once. The sample in question was PBMCs, obtained from a glioma patient treated with radiotherapy, temozolomide or both. All receptors come from a man aged 40-55 years with glioma. Each CDR3 is given without its conserved first and last residue. D genes are given only for firm matches.

V,D,CDR3
TRBV27,TRBD2,ASSFLGGETQY
TRBV11-2,TRBD2,ASSLRSVAGTTTGELF
TRBV28,TRBD2,ASIAGGTYEQY
TRBV5-5,NA,ASSSAGTNEKLF
TRBV6-5,NA,ASSYGHSYEQY
TRBV7-2,NA,ASMLMIGPYEQY
TRBV5-1,TRBD2,ASSLAGGPGDTQY
TRBV10-2,TRBD1,ASQDRGAGELF
TRBV12-5,NA,ASGPPLPQVNTEAF
TRBV7-8,TRBD1,ASSPRDREGTEAF
TRBV29-1,TRBD1,SVEDSDRGYEQY
TRBV7-9,NA,ASSLNSRDNSPLH
TRBV6-1,TRBD2,ASSDLAGGPHGTQY
TRBV7-9,TRBD1,ASSLDRASYGYT
TRBV19,NA,ASSWGKNPTNEKLF
TRBV2,TRBD1,ASSIGKGAPYYEQY
TRBV6-1,NA,ASSETGRMY
TRBV29-1,TRBD1,SVESGTVIYGYT
TRBV11-3,TRBD1,ASSYSPGQVTDTQY
TRBV6-6,NA,ASRFQNTEAF
TRBV6-4,NA,ASSDSSAGNYGYT
TRBV27,TRBD1,ASSSRPGQVFNEQF